Below, one T cell receptor (beta chain) is given with its context. Original processing notes: It was from reference gene primer amplification that nucleated cell counts were estimated. Only in-frame clones appear in the TCRdb table, and some are missing; sequencing was by immunoSEQ multiplex PCR. V and J calls and clone size are given by that table; D and trimming were obtained from the DNA. The sample has about 120,000 clones, about 88% seen once. The entry originates in a study of blood T cell repertoires in COVID-19. Study-level background: Both acute and convalescent COVID-19 samples were obtained from the United States, Italy and Spain. T cells, B-cell-depleted T cells, or PBMCs provided the cDNA or gDNA that served as material.

CDR1 MNHEY and CDR2 SVGEGT come from the germline V gene. J was trimmed by 2 bases and V by 2 bases; bases with no gene match: 4. The CDR3 has 18 residues. Sequencing was performed on peripheral blood. This sequence joins TRBV6-2 or TRBV6-3 and TRBJ2-6; 12 bases are shared with TRBD1. This TCR came from a human donor in a cohort sampled during active COVID-19. The CDR3 nucleotides read TGTGCCAGCAGTTACGGGACAGGGGGCTTGACTGGGGCCAACGTCCTGACTTTC. It codes for CASSYGTGGLTGANVLTF.